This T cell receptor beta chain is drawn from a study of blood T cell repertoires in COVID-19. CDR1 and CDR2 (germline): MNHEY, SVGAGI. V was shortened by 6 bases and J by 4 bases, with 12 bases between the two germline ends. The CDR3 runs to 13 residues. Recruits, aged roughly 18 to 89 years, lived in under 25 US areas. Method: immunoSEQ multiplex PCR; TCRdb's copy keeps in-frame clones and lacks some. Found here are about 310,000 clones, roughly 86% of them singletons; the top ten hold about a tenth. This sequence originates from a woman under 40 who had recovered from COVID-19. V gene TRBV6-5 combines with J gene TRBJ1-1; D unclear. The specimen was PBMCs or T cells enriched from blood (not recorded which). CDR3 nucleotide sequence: TGTGCCAGCAGCCGGGTCGAAACCACTGAAGCTTTCTTT. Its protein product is CASSRVETTEAFF.